This T cell receptor beta chain is drawn from a study of OX40 agonist ivuxolimab in advanced cancers. The table came from immunoSEQ multiplex PCR; TCRdb's copy has only in-frame clones and leaves some out. The sample includes around 78,000 clones, approximately 84% of them seen just once. Trimming at V came to 8 bases and at J to 6 bases, leaving 14 bases not matched to a gene. CDR3 size: 15 residues. The chain is built from TRBV5-3 and TRBJ2-7, with 10 bases fitting TRBD1. TRBV5-3 belongs to the ORF category, with a function that is uncertain. The source is an adult with an advanced solid tumor such as melanoma, head and neck, liver or kidney cancer. This specimen was CD4+ or CD8+ T cells sorted from blood, taken in a trial of the OX40 agonist ivuxolimab. CDR3 residues: CASSASRDRGREQYF. CDR3 sequence (DNA): TGTGCCAGCAGCGCCAGCCGGGACAGGGGCCGCGAGCAGTACTTC.